Listed here is a single TCR beta chain. The antigen is undetermined. The read is 3 residues too short to cover the CDR3 end, so that end is filled in from the germline J gene. The data were obtained in a study of T cells in women clearing cervical HPV infection. Across the study: Donors had HPV16-related CIN3 or worse; 2 had invasive cancer. Case blood drawn at lesion detection; control blood after infection cleared.

Study-level results: It is unknown whether associations predate infection; no effector/memory or HPV-specific sorting.

V was clipped by 2 bases and J by 5 bases; unmatched bases: 5. The CDR3 has 14 residues. From germline, CDR1 is SEHNR and CDR2 FQNEAQ (reference sequence). Data came from immunoSEQ multiplex PCR; TCRdb stores just in-frame clones and leaves some out. The specimen's table records about 8,400 clones. This chain links TRBV7-9 with TRBJ1-2; TRBD1 agrees at 7 bases. Sequencing used blood buffy coat. This receptor was taken from a woman between 18 and 75 years old with a cervical HPV16 infection that either progressed to CIN3+ or cleared (not recorded which). The part of the CDR3 DNA that was read is TGTGCCAGCAGCTTATTGTCACAGGGGTATGGC. Its translation: CASSLLSQGYG. From start to end, the CDR3 is CASSLLSQGYGYTF.